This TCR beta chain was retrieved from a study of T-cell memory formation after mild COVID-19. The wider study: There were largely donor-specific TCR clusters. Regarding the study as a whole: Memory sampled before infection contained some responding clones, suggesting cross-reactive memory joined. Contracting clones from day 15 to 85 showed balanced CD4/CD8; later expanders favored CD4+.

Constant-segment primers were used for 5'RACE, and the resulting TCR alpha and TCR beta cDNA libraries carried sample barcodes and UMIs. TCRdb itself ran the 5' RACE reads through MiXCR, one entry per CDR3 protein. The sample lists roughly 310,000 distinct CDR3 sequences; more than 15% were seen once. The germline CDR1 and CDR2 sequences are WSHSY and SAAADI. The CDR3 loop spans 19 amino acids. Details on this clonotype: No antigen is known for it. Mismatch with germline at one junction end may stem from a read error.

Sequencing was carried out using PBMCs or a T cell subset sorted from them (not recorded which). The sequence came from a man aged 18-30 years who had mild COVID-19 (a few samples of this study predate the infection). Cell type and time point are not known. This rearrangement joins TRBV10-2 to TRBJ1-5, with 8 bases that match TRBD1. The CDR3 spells CDSSPARTGKYRRNQPQHF. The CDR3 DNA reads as TGCGACAGCAGTCCAGCCCGGACAGGGAAGTATAGGCGCAATCAGCCCCAGCATTTT.